This T cell receptor (beta chain) was sequenced for a study of T-cell memory formation after mild COVID-19. Broader study findings: CM and EM subsets held most contracting CD4+ clones; EMRA held CD8+ ones. Within pre-infection memory, some responding clones were found, suggesting cross-reactive memory joined. Clones shrinking between day 15 and 85 showed a balanced CD4/CD8 split, and those that grew later tilted toward CD4+.

Constant-segment primers served in 5'RACE that generated TCR alpha and TCR beta cDNA libraries bearing sample barcodes and UMIs. MiXCR, applied by TCRdb to the 5' RACE reads, yields one record per CDR3 protein. The sample shows about 350,000 distinct CDR3 sequences, about 13% of them seen only once. As regards this clonotype: What it binds is unknown.

The receptor comes from a man between 18 and 35 years old who had mild COVID-19 (a few samples of this study predate the infection). Cell type and time point are not known. The sequencing input was PBMCs or a T cell subset sorted from them (not recorded which).

The CDR3 protein is CASSYSILIGFGEETQYF. As DNA, the CDR3 is TGTGCCAGCAGTTACTCGATTCTCATCGGGTTCGGTGAGGAGACCCAGTACTTC. The V and J genes are TRBV6-2 or TRBV6-3 and TRBJ2-5; D uncertain. V lost 0 bases to trimming and J lost 5 bases, with 22 bases between them. The CDR3 contains 18 residues. CDR1 and CDR2 from the germline V gene are MNHEY and SVGEGT.